Below are 15 T cell receptor beta chains sequenced from a single sample in a study of T cells in Graves' hyperthyroidism and ophthalmopathy. Using RNA transcripts as the source, TCR beta CDR3 regions were amplified. Using the HTBI primer set, a first-round RT-PCR was run on the TCR CDR3. TCRdb processed the multiplex PCR reads anew with MiXCR; each CDR3 protein has one entry. The sample has about 260,000 distinct CDR3 sequences, around 25% seen once. Sequenced: blood. These TCRs come from a middle-aged man with Graves' hyperthyroidism that later progressed to Graves' ophthalmopathy.

This clonotype was seen ten or more times. The V gene is TRBV24-1, the J gene TRBJ2-5; unclear D gene. This CDR3 comprises 11 residues. Trimming cost V 2 bases and J 5 bases, with 2 bases left between them. In germline, CDR1 is KGHDR, CDR2 SFDVKD. CDR3 sequence reads: CATSDYETQYF. The DNA for the CDR3 is TGTGCCACCAGTGATTATGAGACCCAGTACTTC.

There are many counts of this clonotype. This chain links TRBV12-3 or TRBV12-4 with TRBJ1-5; possible D gene TRBD1, 6 bases. Trimming pared 5 bases from V and 1 base from J, leaving 12 bases between. CDR3 size: 15 residues. In DNA form, the CDR3 reads TGTGCCAGCAGTCCAGGGACACGGAGCAATCAGCCCCAGCATTTT. It yields the protein CASSPGTRSNQPQHF.

This clonotype showed up many times. CDR3 bases: TGTGCCAGCACCCAGCCCCCCAGGGACAAGTACGAGCAGTACTTC. It translates to CASTQPPRDKYEQYF. The chain carries TRBV6-1 and TRBJ2-7, with D maybe TRBD1 (6 bases). Germline loops: CDR1 MNHNS, CDR2 SASEGT. This CDR3 is built from 15 residues. Trimming stripped 7 bases from V and 4 bases from J, with 20 bases between.

CDR3 coding DNA: TGTGCCACCAGCAGAGATGCCGGAGGGGAGACCCAGTACTTC. Its translation is CATSRDAGGETQYF. The J gene is TRBJ2-5, the V gene TRBV15; TRBD2 is a possible D gene (6 bases). CDR3 size: 14 residues. Germline V gene data show CDR1 as LNHNV and CDR2 as YYDKDF (reference sequence). Trimming removed 0 bases from V and 5 bases from J, with 10 bases in between.

This clonotype came up once. The V and J genes are TRBV28 and TRBJ1-1; D ambiguous. The CDR3 extends over 15 amino acids. Germline loops: CDR1 MDHEN, CDR2 SYDVKM. V lost 5 bases, J lost 0 bases, and 13 bases lay in between. Written as DNA, the CDR3 is TGTGCCAGCAGTCTGGACCCGAGGGTGAACACTGAAGCTTTCTTT. It encodes CASSLDPRVNTEAFF.

This clonotype was counted at least ten times. The chain couples TRBV20-1 to TRBJ1-1, with no clear D. V dropped 6 bases and J dropped 1 base, with 9 bases sitting between them. The CDR3 is 12 amino acids. Germline-derived CDR1 and CDR2 are DFQATT and SNEGSKA (reference sequence). The CDR3 is CSAPTENTEAFF. CDR3 DNA sequence: TGCAGTGCGCCAACAGAGAACACTGAAGCTTTCTTT.

This clonotype showed up many times. The chain recombines TRBV6-5 with TRBJ2-7, with 8 bases aligning to TRBD1. V lost 7 bases and J lost 5; bases outside the gene matches: 7. The CDR3 runs to 13 residues. The germline V gene encodes CDR1 MNHEY and CDR2 SVGAGI. As DNA, the CDR3 is TGTGCCAGCACTTTAGTGGACAGGGACGAGCAGTACTTC. Translation: CASTLVDRDEQYF.

The DNA for the CDR3 is TGTGCCAGCAGCTTAATAGGACAGGGGGGTATTTCACCCCTCCACTTT. Translating it yields CASSLIGQGGISPLHF. This chain links TRBV11-2 with TRBJ1-6; 10 bases fit TRBD1. Trimming removed 2 bases from V and 9 bases from J; junction bases left unmatched: 7. The CDR3 is 16 residues long. Germline lookup yields CDR1 SGHAT and CDR2 FQNNGV.

The rearrangement joins TRBV13 to TRBJ1-1, with unresolved D. The CDR3 contains 15 residues. The V gene's germline CDR1 is PRHDT and CDR2 FYEKMQ (reference sequence). V was clipped by 2 bases and J by 7 bases, with 17 bases between them. In DNA, the CDR3 is TGTGCCAGCAGCTTACGTTATCGGCTGGGTGGTGAAGCTTTCTTT. Translated: CASSLRYRLGGEAFF. Drawing the rest from reference TRBV13 and TRBJ1-1, the complete variable domain is AAGVIQSPRHLIKEKRETATLKCYPIPRHDTVYWYQQGPGQDPQFLISFYEKMQSDKGSIPDRFSAQQFSDYHSELNMSSLELGDSALYFCASSLRYRLGGEAFFGQGTRLTVV.

This clonotype showed up many times. The chain uses TRBV24-1 and TRBJ1-2; weak D call: TRBD1 (6 bases). The V gene lost 2 bases and the J gene lost 6 bases, with 12 bases spanning the gap. The CDR3 covers 14 residues. CDR1 is KGHDR and CDR2 is SFDVKD in the germline V gene. This chain's CDR3 is CATSDSRGNDGYTF. CDR3 in DNA: TGTGCCACCAGTGATTCGAGGGGGAACGATGGCTACACCTTC.

This clonotype was seen at least ten times. The gene calls are TRBV10-3 and TRBJ2-7, with 8 bases matching TRBD2. This CDR3 comprises 15 residues. The V and J ends lost 4 bases and 3 bases, in that order; junction bases with no gene match: 8. Germline V gives CDR1 ENHRY, CDR2 SYGVKD. The DNA for the CDR3 is TGTGCCATCAGTGTTGTGAGCGGGAGACGCTACGAGCAGTACTTC. It encodes CAISVVSGRRYEQYF.

The sample holds many counts of this clonotype. The V call is TRBV4-2, the J call TRBJ1-2; D is undetermined. The germline gives CDR1 LGHNA, CDR2 YNFKEQ. V was shortened by 1 base and J by 4 bases, with 7 bases between the two germline ends. CDR3 length: 13 residues. DNA of the CDR3: TGTGCCAGCAGCCAAGTCGACCCCTATGGCTACACCTTC. Its protein product is CASSQVDPYGYTF.

At least ten counts were recorded for this clonotype. This rearrangement joins TRBV12-3 or TRBV12-4 to TRBJ1-2, with D hard to call. Deletions cut 7 bases from V and 6 bases from J, with 12 bases between. The CDR3 is 12 amino acids. CDR3 in DNA: TGTGCCAGCACAACTCGGGGAGATGGCTACACCTTC. As protein: CASTTRGDGYTF.

There are a few counts of this clonotype. This chain links TRBV28 with TRBJ1-5; D not certain. CDR3 length: 15 residues. With 6 bases removed from V and 3 bases from J, the gap between germline ends came to 15 bases. Germline V gene data show CDR1 as MDHEN and CDR2 as SYDVKM. CDR3 nucleotides: TGTGCCAGCAGCCCACCTCAGGTTCCCAATCAGCCCCAGCATTTT. It is translated as CASSPPQVPNQPQHF.

About this clonotype itself: This sequence may be a read error, since a much larger clone differs from it by one base. The rearrangement links TRBV28 to TRBJ2-7; TRBD1 might be the D (5 bases). CDR1 and CDR2 from the germline V gene are MDHEN and SYDVKM. This CDR3 is built from 15 residues. CDR3 DNA: TGTGCCAGCAATTTAGTGACAGTGCCCTTCCCGGAGCAGTACTTC. This encodes CASNLVTVPFPEQYF. The complete variable domain, with remaining parts taken from reference TRBV28 and TRBJ2-7, reads DVKVTQSSRYLVKRTGEKVFLECVQDMDHENMFWYRQDPGLGLRLIYFSYDVKMKEKGDIPEGYSVSREKKERFSLILESASTNQTSMYLCASNLVTVPFPEQYFGPGTRLTVT.